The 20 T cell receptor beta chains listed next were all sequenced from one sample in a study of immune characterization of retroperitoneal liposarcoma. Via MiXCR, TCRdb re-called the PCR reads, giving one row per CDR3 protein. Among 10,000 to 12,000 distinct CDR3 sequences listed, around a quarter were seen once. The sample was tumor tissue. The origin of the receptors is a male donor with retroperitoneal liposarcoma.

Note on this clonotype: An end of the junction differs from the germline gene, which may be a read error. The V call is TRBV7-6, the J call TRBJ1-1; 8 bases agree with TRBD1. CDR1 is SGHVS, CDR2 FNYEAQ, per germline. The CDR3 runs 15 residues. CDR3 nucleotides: TGTGCCAACAGCTTAGATCGGACAGGGAGGACTGAAGCTTTCTTT. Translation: CANSLDRTGRTEAFF.

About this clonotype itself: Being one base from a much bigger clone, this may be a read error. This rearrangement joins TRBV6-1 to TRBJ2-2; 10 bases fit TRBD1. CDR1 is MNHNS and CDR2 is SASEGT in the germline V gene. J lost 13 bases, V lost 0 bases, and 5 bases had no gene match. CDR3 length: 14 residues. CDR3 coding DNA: TGTGCCAGCAGTGAAGCGGGAGGGGACAGGGGGCTGTTTTTT. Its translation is CASSEAGGDRGLFF.

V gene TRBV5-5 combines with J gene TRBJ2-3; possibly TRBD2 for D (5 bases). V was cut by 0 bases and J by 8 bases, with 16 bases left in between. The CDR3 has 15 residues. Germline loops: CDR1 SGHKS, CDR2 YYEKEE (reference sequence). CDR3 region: CASSLGAGGEGTQYF. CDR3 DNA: TGTGCCAGCAGCTTGGGGGCGGGTGGGGAAGGTACGCAGTATTTT.

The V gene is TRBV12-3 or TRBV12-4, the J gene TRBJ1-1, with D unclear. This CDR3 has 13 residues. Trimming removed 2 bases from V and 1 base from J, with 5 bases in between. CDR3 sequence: CASSLWQNTEAFF. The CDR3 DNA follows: TGTGCCAGCAGTTTATGGCAGAACACTGAAGCTTTCTTT.

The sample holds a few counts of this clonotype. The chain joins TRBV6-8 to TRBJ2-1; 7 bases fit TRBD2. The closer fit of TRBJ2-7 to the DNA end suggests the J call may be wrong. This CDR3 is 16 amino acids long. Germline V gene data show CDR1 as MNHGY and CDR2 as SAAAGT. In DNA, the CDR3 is TGTGCCAGCAGCAACAATGGCGGGGGTAGGAGAAATGAGCAGTACTTC. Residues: CASSNNGGGRRNEQYF.

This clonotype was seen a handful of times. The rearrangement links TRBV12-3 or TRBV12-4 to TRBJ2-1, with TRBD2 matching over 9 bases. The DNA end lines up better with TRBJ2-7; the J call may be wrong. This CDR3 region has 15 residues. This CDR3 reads CASSPTSGTYNEQYF. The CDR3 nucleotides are TGTGCCAGCAGCCCGACTAGCGGAACCTACAATGAGCAGTACTTC.

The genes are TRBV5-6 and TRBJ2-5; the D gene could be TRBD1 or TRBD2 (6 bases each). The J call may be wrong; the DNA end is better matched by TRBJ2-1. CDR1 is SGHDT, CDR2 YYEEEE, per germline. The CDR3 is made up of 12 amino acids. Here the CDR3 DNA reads TGTGCCAGCGGGGGGCCAAAAGAGACCCAGTTCTTC. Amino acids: CASGGPKETQFF.

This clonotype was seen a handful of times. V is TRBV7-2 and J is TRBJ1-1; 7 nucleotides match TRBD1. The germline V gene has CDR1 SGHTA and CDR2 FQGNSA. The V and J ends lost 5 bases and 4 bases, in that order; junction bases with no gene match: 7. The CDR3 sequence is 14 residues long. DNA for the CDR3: TGTGCCAGCAGCGACCCGACAGGGCCCACTGAAGCTTTCTTT. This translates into CASSDPTGPTEAFF. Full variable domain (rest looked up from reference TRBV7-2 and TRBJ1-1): GAGVSQSPSNKVTEKGKDVELRCDPISGHTALYWYRQSLGQGLEFLIYFQGNSAPDKSGLPSDRFSAERTGGSVSTLTIQRTQQEDSAVYLCASSDPTGPTEAFFGQGTRLTVV.

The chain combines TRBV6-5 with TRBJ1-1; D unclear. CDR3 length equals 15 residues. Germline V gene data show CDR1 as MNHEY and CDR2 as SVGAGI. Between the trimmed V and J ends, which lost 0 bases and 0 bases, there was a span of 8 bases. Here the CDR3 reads CASSYSSTLNTEAFF. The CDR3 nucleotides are TGTGCCAGCAGTTACTCGTCCACCCTGAACACTGAAGCTTTCTTT.

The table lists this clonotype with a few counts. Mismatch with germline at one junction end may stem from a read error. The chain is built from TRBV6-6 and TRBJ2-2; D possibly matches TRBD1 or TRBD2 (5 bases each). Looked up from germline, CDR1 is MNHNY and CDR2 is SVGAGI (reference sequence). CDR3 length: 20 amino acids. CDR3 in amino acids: CASSYQFAGWGPPKTGELFF. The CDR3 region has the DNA TGTGCCAGCAGTTACCAATTTGCCGGATGGGGACCACCGAAGACCGGGGAGCTGTTTTTT.

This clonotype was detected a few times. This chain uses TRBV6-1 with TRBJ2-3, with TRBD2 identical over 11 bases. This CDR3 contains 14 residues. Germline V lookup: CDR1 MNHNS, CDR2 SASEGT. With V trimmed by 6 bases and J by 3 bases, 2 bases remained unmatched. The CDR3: CASSLAGGTDTQYF. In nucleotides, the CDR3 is TGTGCCAGCAGCCTAGCGGGGGGTACAGATACGCAGTATTTT.

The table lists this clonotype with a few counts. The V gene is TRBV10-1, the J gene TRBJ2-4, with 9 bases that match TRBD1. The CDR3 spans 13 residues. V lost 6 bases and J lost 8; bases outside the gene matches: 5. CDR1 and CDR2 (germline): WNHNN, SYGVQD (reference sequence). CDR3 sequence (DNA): TGCGCCAGCAGGGGTGACAGGGGGGACATTCAGTACTTC. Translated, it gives CASRGDRGDIQYF.

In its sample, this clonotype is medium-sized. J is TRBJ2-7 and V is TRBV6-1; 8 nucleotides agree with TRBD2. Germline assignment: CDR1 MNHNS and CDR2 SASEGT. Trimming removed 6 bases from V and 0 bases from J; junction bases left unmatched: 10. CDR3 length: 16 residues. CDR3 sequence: CASSERGGGSSYEQYF. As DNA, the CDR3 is TGTGCCAGCAGCGAAAGGGGCGGGGGGAGCTCCTACGAGCAGTACTTC.

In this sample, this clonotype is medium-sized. The CDR3 sequence is CASSDRVREKLFF. CDR3 DNA: TGTGCCAGCAGTGACAGGGTACGGGAAAAACTGTTTTTT. The rearrangement links TRBV6-1 to TRBJ1-4; D might be TRBD1 (5 bases). The V end lost 3 bases, the J end lost 8 bases, and 10 bases lay between the germline ends. The CDR3 is 13 amino acids. Per the germline V gene, CDR1 is MNHNS and CDR2 is SASEGT.

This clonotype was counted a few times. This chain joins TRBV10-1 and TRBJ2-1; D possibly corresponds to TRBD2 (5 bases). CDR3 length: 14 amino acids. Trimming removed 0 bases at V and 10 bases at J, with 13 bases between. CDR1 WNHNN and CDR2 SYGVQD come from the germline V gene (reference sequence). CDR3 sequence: CASSESNPGREQFF. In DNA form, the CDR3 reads TGCGCCAGCAGTGAGTCGAATCCGGGAAGGGAGCAGTTCTTC.

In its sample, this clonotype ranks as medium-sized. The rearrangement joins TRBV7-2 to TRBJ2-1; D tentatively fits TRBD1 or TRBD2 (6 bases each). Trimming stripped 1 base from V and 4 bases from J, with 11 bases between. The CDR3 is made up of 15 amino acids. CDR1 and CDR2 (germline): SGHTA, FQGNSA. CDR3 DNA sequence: TGTGCCAGCAGCTTAGACGGGGGCCTGTACAATGAGCAGTTCTTC. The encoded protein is CASSLDGGLYNEQFF.

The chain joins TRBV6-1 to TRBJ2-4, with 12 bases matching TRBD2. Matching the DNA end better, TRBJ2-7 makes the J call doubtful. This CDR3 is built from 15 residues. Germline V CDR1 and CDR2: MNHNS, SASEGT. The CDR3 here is CASSEGLAGSYEQYF. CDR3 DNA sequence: TGTGCCAGCAGTGAGGGACTAGCGGGCTCCTACGAGCAGTACTTC.

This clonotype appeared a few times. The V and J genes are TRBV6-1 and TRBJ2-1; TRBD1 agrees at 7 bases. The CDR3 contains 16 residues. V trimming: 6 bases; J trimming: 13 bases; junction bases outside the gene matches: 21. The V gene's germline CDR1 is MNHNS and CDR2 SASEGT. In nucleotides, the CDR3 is TGTGCCAGCAGAAGGGTAGGACAGGCGGGTAAAGAGACCCAGTTCTTC. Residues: CASRRVGQAGKETQFF.

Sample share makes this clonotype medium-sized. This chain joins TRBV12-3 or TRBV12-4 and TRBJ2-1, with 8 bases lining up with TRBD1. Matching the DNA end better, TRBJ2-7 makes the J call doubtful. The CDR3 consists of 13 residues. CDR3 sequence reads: CASSSPDRGEQYF. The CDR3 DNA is TGTGCCAGCAGTTCTCCTGACAGGGGCGAGCAGTACTTC.

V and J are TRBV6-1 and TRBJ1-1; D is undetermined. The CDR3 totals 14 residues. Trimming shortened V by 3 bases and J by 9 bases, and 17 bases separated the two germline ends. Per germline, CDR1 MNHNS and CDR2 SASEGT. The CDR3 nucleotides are TGTGCCAGCAGTGATGGGCTTGGTTTCGGGCAAGCTTTCTTT. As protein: CASSDGLGFGQAFF.